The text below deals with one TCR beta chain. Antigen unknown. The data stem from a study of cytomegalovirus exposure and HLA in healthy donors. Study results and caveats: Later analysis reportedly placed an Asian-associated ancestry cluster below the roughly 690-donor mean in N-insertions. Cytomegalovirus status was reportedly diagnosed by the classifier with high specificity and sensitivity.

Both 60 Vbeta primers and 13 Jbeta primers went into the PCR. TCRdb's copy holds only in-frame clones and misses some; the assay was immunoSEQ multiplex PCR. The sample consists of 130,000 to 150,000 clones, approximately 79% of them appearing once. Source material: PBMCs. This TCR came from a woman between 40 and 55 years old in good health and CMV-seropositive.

The CDR3 spells CASSPDRTSYEQYF. For the CDR3, the DNA is TGTGCCAGCAGCCCGGACAGGACGTCCTACGAGCAGTACTTC. This chain links TRBV7-6 with TRBJ2-7, with 7 bases matching TRBD1. V shed 5 bases, J shed 1 base, and the junction held 5 bases outside the gene matches. The CDR3 has 14 residues. Germline V gene data show CDR1 as SGHVS and CDR2 as FNYEAQ.